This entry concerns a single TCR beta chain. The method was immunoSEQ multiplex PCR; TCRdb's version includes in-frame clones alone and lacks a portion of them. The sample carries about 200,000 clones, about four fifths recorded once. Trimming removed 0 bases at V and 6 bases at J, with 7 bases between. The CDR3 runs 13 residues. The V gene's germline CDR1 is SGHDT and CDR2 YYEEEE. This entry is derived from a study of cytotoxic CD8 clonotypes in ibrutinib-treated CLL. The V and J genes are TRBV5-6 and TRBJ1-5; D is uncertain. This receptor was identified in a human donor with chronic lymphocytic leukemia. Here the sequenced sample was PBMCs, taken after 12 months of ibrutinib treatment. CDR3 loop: CASSLDAGQPQHF. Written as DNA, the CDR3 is TGTGCCAGCAGCTTGGACGCGGGTCAGCCCCAGCATTTT.